This TCR beta chain comes out of a study of blood T cell repertoires in COVID-19. Looking at the study overall: Some COVID-19 samples were acute and others convalescent; all came from the United States, Italy and Spain. From T cells, B-cell-depleted T cells, or PBMCs came the material, which was cDNA or gDNA.

How the authors handled the data: Nucleated cell number was recorded as an estimate derived from reference gene primer amplification. Sequencing was performed with immunoSEQ multiplex PCR; in TCRdb, only in-frame clones are kept and a portion is missing. V, J and clone size were drawn from that table, and D and trimming were deduced from the DNA. The sample has approximately 120,000 clones; about four fifths are singletons. This receptor was identified in an elderly man with acute or convalescent COVID-19. The sequenced sample was peripheral blood.

The CDR3 nucleotides are TGTGCCATCAGTGAACAGGTTATCAATCAGCCCCAGCATTTT. Encoded protein: CAISEQVINQPQHF. The rearrangement links TRBV10-3 to TRBJ1-5; possibly TRBD1 for D (5 bases). The V end lost 3 bases, the J end lost 3 bases, and 9 bases lay between the germline ends. CDR1 is ENHRY and CDR2 is SYGVKD in the germline V gene. The CDR3 is made up of 14 amino acids.